A single sample gave rise to the 18 T cell receptor beta chains below, sequenced in a study of T-cell memory formation after mild COVID-19. From the 5' RACE reads, TCRdb called clonotypes with MiXCR, one entry per CDR3 protein. The table has more than 200,000 distinct CDR3 sequences, 15% to 20% seen once. The specimen sequenced was PBMCs or a T cell subset sorted from them (not recorded which). These receptors all come from a man aged 18 to 29 who had mild COVID-19 (a few samples of this study predate the infection). Cell type and time point are not known.

Here the CDR3 reads CAGLKGPRNYGYTF. The CDR3 DNA follows: TGTGCCGGGTTAAAGGGTCCTCGAAACTATGGCTACACCTTC. V usage is TRBV30 and J usage is TRBJ1-2, with D uncertain. The CDR3 has 14 amino acids. The germline gives CDR1 GTSNPN, CDR2 SVGIG (reference sequence). Trimming took 8 bases from V and 2 from J, leaving 18 bases between them.

The rearrangement links TRBV29-1 to TRBJ2-3; D not resolved. Deletions cut 0 bases from V and 6 bases from J, with 13 bases between. The germline CDR1 and CDR2 sequences are SQVTM and ANQGSEA. The CDR3 has 14 residues. In DNA form, the CDR3 reads TGCAGCGTTGAAGATGGCCTATTCCCGGATACGCAGTATTTT. This gives the protein CSVEDGLFPDTQYF.

The chain has TRBV6-5 and TRBJ1-1; tentatively, D is TRBD1 (6 bases). This CDR3 has 12 residues. CDR1 and CDR2 from the germline V gene are MNHEY and SVGAGI. V lost 2 bases and J lost 10, with 11 bases in between. CDR3 loop: CASSYIGGVAFF. The CDR3 coding sequence is TGTGCCAGCAGTTACATCGGGGGCGTAGCTTTCTTT.

This clonotype has a handful of counts. The V gene is TRBV5-5, the J gene TRBJ2-2; D perhaps matches TRBD2 (6 bases). V was cut by 0 bases and J by 4 bases, with 10 bases left in between. Germline lookup yields CDR1 SGHKS and CDR2 YYEKEE (reference sequence). The CDR3 has 15 residues. This chain's CDR3 is CASSLGLVSTGELFF. CDR3 nucleotide sequence: TGTGCCAGCAGCTTGGGACTAGTCAGCACCGGGGAGCTGTTTTTT.

This chain links TRBV24-1 with TRBJ1-2; 10 bases fit TRBD1. V lost 4 bases, J lost 8 bases, and 9 bases stayed unmatched. Germline CDR1 reads KGHDR; CDR2 reads SFDVKD. This CDR3 has 15 amino acids. CDR3 DNA: TGTGCCACCAGTGACCCGCAAGGGACAGGGGACGGCTACACCTTC. This sequence encodes CATSDPQGTGDGYTF.

This clonotype came up a few times. The chain joins TRBV6-2 or TRBV6-3 to TRBJ2-5; D is tentatively TRBD1 or TRBD2 (5 bases each). The CDR3 runs to 16 residues. Germline CDR1 is MNHEY and CDR2 is SVGEGT. V dropped 4 bases and J dropped 5 bases, with 20 bases sitting between them. The CDR3 spells CASSLGGTSGGETQYF. CDR3 bases: TGTGCCAGCAGTTTGGGTGGGACCAGTGGCGGGGAGACCCAGTACTTC.

The genes are TRBV6-5 and TRBJ1-5, with D uncertain. CDR3 length: 15 amino acids. V was cut by 6 bases and J by 1 base, with 13 bases left in between. Germline CDR1 MNHEY, CDR2 SVGAGI. CDR3 sequence: CASSLSVNSNQPQHF. The CDR3 DNA reads TGTGCCAGCAGCCTATCAGTCAACAGCAATCAGCCCCAGCATTTT.

The sample holds many counts of this clonotype. The chain recombines TRBV14 with TRBJ2-1; 7 bases agree with TRBD2. CDR3 size: 13 residues. V trimming: 7 bases; J trimming: 3 bases; junction bases outside the gene matches: 3. Germline V gives CDR1 SGHDN, CDR2 FVKESK. CDR3 in DNA: TGTGCCAGCACTAGCGGAAACTACAATGAGCAGTTCTTC. Protein: CASTSGNYNEQFF. The variable domain in full, with the rest retrieved from reference TRBV14 and TRBJ2-1, is EAGVTQFPSHSVIEKGQTVTLRCDPISGHDNLYWYRRVMGKEIKFLLHFVKESKQDESGMPNNRFLAERTGGTYSTLKVQPAELEDSGVYFCASTSGNYNEQFFGPGTRLTVL.

In its sample, this clonotype was seen a few times. The chain carries TRBV5-6 and TRBJ1-1; possible D gene TRBD1, 5 bases. Germline lookup yields CDR1 SGHDT and CDR2 YYEEEE. There are 15 residues in the CDR3. Trimming took 1 base from V and 0 from J, leaving 10 bases between them. In DNA, the CDR3 is TGTGCCAGCAGCTTGACAGGACGCCTGAACACTGAAGCTTTCTTT. This translates into CASSLTGRLNTEAFF.

The genes are TRBV20-1 and TRBJ2-1, with 10 nucleotides matching TRBD2. The germline CDR1 and CDR2 sequences are DFQATT and SNEGSKA (reference sequence). After removal of 1 base from V and 7 bases from J, the junction contained 4 bases not matched to a gene. The CDR3 is 14 amino acids. The CDR3 DNA follows: TGCAGTGCTAGAGGTAGCGGGGGGAGGAATGAGCAGTTCTTC. It specifies CSARGSGGRNEQFF.

The gene calls are TRBV10-3 and TRBJ2-1; 9 bases are a match to TRBD2. The CDR3 contains 15 residues. Germline V gene sequence: CDR1 ENHRY, CDR2 SYGVKD. V was pared by 2 bases and J by 8 bases, with 7 bases of the junction left unmatched. The CDR3 loop reads CAISERRGGRDEQFF. CDR3 bases: TGTGCCATCAGTGAGAGGCGGGGGGGCCGAGATGAGCAGTTCTTC.

V usage is TRBV20-1 and J usage is TRBJ2-1; TRBD1 matches 11 bases. Germline CDR1 DFQATT, CDR2 SNEGSKA (reference sequence). The CDR3 has 14 residues. V trimming: 2 bases; J trimming: 5 bases; junction bases outside the gene matches: 2. The CDR3 DNA reads as TGCAGTGCTAGATTGGGACAGGGGGACAATGAGCAGTTCTTC. Translated, it gives CSARLGQGDNEQFF.

This clonotype has a handful of counts. V gene TRBV7-2 combines with J gene TRBJ2-1, with D perhaps TRBD2 (5 bases). Germline values: CDR1 SGHTA, CDR2 FQGNSA. This CDR3 is 13 amino acids long. V was shortened by 11 bases and J by 10 bases, with 21 bases between the two germline ends. The CDR3 spells CASPAPGMVEQFF. The CDR3 DNA reads TGTGCCTCTCCCGCTCCCGGGATGGTGGAGCAGTTCTTC. The full variable domain, completed using reference TRBV7-2 and TRBJ2-1, is GAGVSQSPSNKVTEKGKDVELRCDPISGHTALYWYRQSLGQGLEFLIYFQGNSAPDKSGLPSDRFSAERTGGSVSTLTIQRTQQEDSAVYLCASPAPGMVEQFFGPGTRLTVL.

This clonotype was recorded at least ten times. The chain employs TRBV7-2 and TRBJ1-1; no clear D gene. Germline V gene lookup returns CDR1 SGHTA and CDR2 FQGNSA. V was trimmed by 5 bases and J by 8 bases, leaving 21 bases between them. The CDR3 contains 15 residues. CDR3 region: CASSAQTERGSEAFF. The CDR3 DNA reads as TGTGCCAGCAGCGCCCAGACCGAAAGAGGGTCAGAAGCTTTCTTT.

This clonotype was recorded many times. The genes are TRBV29-1 and TRBJ1-6; D not certain. The ends were cut back, 1 base at V and 7 bases at J, with 8 bases in the middle. The CDR3 is 13 residues long. Per germline, CDR1 SQVTM and CDR2 ANQGSEA. CDR3 sequence: CSVEVRSNSPLHF. The CDR3 nucleotides are TGCAGCGTTGAAGTCCGATCCAATTCACCCCTCCACTTT.

This clonotype turned up a few times. The V and J genes are TRBV6-4 and TRBJ2-3; D is uncertain. This CDR3 has 12 residues. V lost 2 bases, J lost 11 bases, and 11 bases lay in between. Germline CDR1 is MRHNA and CDR2 is SNTAGT. The CDR3 DNA follows: TGTGCCAGCAGTGACGCCGGGTTGGGGCAGTATTTT. Translation: CASSDAGLGQYF.

The sample holds a few counts of this clonotype. V usage is TRBV12-3 or TRBV12-4 and J usage is TRBJ1-5; 7 positions match TRBD1. V lost 5 bases and J lost 7; bases outside the gene matches: 8. The CDR3 extends over 14 amino acids. CDR3 in DNA: TGTGCCAGCAGTCGGAACAGGGGCGGACAGCCCCAGCATTTT. Its protein is CASSRNRGGQPQHF.

Ten or more counts support this clonotype. V and J are TRBV7-2 and TRBJ2-5; D is uncertain. The length of the CDR3 is 14 residues. V was clipped by 5 bases and J by 5 bases, with 15 bases between them. Germline V lookup: CDR1 SGHTA, CDR2 FQGNSA. The CDR3 region has the DNA TGTGCCAGCAGCCCTGGCGAGGTTCGGGAGACCCAGTACTTC. Encoded protein: CASSPGEVRETQYF.